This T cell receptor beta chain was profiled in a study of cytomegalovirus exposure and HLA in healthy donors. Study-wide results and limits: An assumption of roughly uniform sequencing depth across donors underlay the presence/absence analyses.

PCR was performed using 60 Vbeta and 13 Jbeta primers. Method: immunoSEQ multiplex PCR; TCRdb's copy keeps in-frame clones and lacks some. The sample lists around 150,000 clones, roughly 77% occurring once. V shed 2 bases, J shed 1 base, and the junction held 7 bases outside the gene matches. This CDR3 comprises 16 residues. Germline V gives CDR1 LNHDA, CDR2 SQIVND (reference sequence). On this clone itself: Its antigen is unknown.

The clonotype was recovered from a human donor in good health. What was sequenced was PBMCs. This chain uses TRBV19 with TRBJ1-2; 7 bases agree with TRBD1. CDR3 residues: CASSIHRTGGNYGYTF. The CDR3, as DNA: TGTGCCAGTAGTATACACAGGACAGGAGGTAACTATGGCTACACCTTC.